A single T cell receptor beta chain is shown here with its context. The sample belongs to a study of blood T cell repertoires in COVID-19. V was clipped by 3 bases and J by 7 bases, with 19 bases between them. This CDR3 comprises 15 residues. Per the germline V gene, CDR1 is SGHNT and CDR2 is YENEEA. Profiling relied on immunoSEQ multiplex PCR, and the TCRdb table lists in-frame clones only, not all of them. The sample lists roughly 570,000 clones; roughly 91% were seen once. The TCR was taken from a woman in her fifties or sixties with COVID-19, enrolled during active disease. The sample was peripheral blood. J is TRBJ2-7 and V is TRBV11-3; TRBD2 might be the D (7 bases). The CDR3 bases are TGTGCCAGCAGCTTCGAGGGGGGGACACAAGGGGAGCAGTACTTC. Its protein is CASSFEGGTQGEQYF. The whole variable domain, remainder taken from reference TRBV11-3 and TRBJ2-7, is EAGVVQSPRYKIIEKKQPVAFWCNPISGHNTLYWYLQNLGQGPELLIRYENEEAVDDSQLPKDRFSAERLKGVDSTLKIQPAELGDSAVYLCASSFEGGTQGEQYFGPGTRLTVT.